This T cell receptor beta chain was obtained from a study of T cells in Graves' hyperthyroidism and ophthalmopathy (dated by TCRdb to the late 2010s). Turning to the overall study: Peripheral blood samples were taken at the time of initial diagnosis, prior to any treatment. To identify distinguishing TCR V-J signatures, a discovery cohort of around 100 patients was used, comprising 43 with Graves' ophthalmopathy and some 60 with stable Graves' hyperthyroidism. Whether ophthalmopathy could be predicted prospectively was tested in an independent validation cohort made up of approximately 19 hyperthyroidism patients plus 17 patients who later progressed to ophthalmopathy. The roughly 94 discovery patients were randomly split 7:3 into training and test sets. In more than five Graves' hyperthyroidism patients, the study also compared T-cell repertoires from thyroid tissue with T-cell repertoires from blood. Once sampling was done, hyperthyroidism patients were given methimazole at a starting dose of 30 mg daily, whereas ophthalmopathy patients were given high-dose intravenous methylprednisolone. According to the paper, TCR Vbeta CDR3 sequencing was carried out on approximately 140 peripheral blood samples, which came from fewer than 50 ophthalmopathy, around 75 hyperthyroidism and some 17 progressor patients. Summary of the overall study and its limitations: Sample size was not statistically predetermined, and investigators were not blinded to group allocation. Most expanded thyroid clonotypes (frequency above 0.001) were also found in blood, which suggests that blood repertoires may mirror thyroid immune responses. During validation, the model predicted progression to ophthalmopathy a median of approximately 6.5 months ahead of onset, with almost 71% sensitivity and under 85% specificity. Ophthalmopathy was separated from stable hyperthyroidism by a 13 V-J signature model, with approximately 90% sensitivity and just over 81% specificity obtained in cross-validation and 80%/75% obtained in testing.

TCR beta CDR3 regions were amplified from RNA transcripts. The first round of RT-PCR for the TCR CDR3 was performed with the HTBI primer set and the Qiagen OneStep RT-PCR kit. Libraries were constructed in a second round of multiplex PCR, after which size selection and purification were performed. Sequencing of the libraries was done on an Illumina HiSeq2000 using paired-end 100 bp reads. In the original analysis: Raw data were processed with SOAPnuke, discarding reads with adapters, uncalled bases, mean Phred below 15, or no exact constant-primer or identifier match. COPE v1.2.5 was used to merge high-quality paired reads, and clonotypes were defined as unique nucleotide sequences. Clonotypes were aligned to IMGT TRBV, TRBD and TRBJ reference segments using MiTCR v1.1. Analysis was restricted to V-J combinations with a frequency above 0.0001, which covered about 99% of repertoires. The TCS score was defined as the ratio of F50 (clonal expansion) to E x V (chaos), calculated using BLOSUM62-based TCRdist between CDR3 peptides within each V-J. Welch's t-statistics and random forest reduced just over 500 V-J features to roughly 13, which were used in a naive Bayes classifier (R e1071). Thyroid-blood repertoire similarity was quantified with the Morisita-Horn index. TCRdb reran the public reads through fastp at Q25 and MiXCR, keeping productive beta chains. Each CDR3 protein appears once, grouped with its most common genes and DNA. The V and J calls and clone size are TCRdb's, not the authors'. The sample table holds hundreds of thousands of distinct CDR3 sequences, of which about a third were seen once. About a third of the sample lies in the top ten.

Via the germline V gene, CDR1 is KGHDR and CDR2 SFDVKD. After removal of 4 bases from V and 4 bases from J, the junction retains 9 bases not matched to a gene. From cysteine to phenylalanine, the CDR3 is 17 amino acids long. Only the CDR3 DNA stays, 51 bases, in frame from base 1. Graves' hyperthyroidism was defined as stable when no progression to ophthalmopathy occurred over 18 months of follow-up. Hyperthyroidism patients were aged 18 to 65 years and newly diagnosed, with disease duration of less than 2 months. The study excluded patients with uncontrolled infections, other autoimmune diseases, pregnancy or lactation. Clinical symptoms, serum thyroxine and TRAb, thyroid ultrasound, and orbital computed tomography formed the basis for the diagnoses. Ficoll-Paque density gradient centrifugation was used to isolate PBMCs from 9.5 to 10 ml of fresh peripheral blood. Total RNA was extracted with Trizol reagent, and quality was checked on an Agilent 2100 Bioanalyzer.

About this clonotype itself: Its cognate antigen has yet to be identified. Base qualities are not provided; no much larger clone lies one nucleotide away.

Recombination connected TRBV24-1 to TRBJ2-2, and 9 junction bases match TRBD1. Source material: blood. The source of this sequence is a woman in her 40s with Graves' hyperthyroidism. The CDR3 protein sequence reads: CATSDFRTGEVTGELFF. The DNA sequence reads TGTGCCACCAGTGACTTCCGGACAGGGGAGGTCACCGGGGAGCTGTTTTTT.